One and the same sample provided the 20 T cell receptor beta chains below, sequenced in a study of blood T cell repertoires in COVID-19. Produced via immunoSEQ multiplex PCR; TCRdb's table is partial and in-frame only. The sample consists of about 390,000 clones, around nine tenths of them appearing once. Sequencing was done on a sample of PBMCs or T cells enriched from blood (not recorded which). The receptors shown here come from a woman aged 50 to 65 who had recovered from COVID-19.

The chain links TRBV28 to TRBJ2-2; no definite D call. The CDR3 consists of 13 residues. Germline lookup yields CDR1 MDHEN and CDR2 SYDVKM. The V end lost 6 bases, the J end lost 4 bases, and 9 bases lay between the germline ends. The CDR3 reads CASREWVTGELFF. In DNA, the CDR3 is TGTGCCAGCAGGGAGTGGGTCACCGGGGAGCTGTTTTTT.

The sample holds a few counts of this clone. This rearrangement joins TRBV5-1 to TRBJ2-1; perhaps TRBD1 as D (7 bases). Germline V gene lookup returns CDR1 SGHRS and CDR2 YFSETQ. This CDR3 region has 15 residues. V lost 3 bases and J lost 8, with 18 bases in between. The CDR3 is CASSSATGRRDEQFF. CDR3 bases: TGCGCCAGCAGCTCCGCGACAGGGAGGAGGGATGAGCAGTTCTTC.

The rearrangement uses TRBV5-1 and TRBJ1-1; D not resolved. From germline, CDR1 is SGHRS and CDR2 YFSETQ. The CDR3 totals 15 residues. The V end lost 4 bases, the J end lost 1 base, and 14 bases lay between the germline ends. This chain's CDR3 is CASSPTPRKNTEAFF. Here the CDR3 DNA reads TGCGCCAGCAGCCCTACCCCGAGAAAGAACACTGAAGCTTTCTTT.

The chain has TRBV28 and TRBJ1-2, with D possibly matching TRBD1 (5 bases). The CDR3 runs to 12 residues. Trimming stripped 7 bases from V and 4 bases from J, with 10 bases between. Germline V CDR1 and CDR2: MDHEN, SYDVKM. In nucleotides, the CDR3 is TGTGCCAGCAACCAGGGTTCCTATGGCTACACCTTC. Protein sequence: CASNQGSYGYTF.

The gene calls are TRBV13 and TRBJ1-1; 10 positions agree with TRBD1. Unmatched junction bases numbered 10, after V lost 0 bases and J lost 6 bases. This CDR3 has 17 residues. The V gene's germline CDR1 is PRHDT and CDR2 FYEKMQ (reference sequence). The CDR3 DNA sequence: TGTGCCAGCAGCTTAGGGGACAGGGGGATAGCATTCCCTGAAGCTTTCTTT. Protein sequence: CASSLGDRGIAFPEAFF.

The chain couples TRBV5-5 to TRBJ2-1; weak D call: TRBD1 (6 bases). The V end was cut by 2 bases, the J end by 3 bases, with 6 bases between. The CDR3 sequence is 13 residues long. Germline assignment: CDR1 SGHKS and CDR2 YYEKEE (reference sequence). The CDR3 sequence: CASSFRGYNEQFF. The DNA of the CDR3 is TGTGCCAGCAGCTTCAGGGGCTACAATGAGCAGTTCTTC.

The genes are TRBV7-9 and TRBJ2-1, with 10 bases aligning to TRBD2. Germline values: CDR1 SEHNR, CDR2 FQNEAQ (reference sequence). Trimming at V came to 5 bases and at J to 4 bases, leaving 2 bases not matched to a gene. The length of the CDR3 is 14 residues. The CDR3 nucleotides are TGTGCCAGCAGCGGTAGCGGGGGGTACAATGAGCAGTTCTTC. This translates into CASSGSGGYNEQFF.

The chain uses TRBV7-9 and TRBJ2-7; TRBD2 matches at 10 bases. The CDR3 runs to 15 residues. Germline lookup yields CDR1 SEHNR and CDR2 FQNEAQ (reference sequence). V was clipped by 6 bases and J by 2 bases; unmatched bases: 7. CDR3 DNA: TGTGCCAGCAGATCGGCTAGCGGGGGTCCCTACGAGCAGTACTTC. Encoded protein: CASRSASGGPYEQYF.

The J gene is TRBJ1-4, the V gene TRBV13, with unresolved D. V lost 3 bases, J lost 4 bases, and 3 bases lay in between. Germline lookup yields CDR1 PRHDT and CDR2 FYEKMQ (reference sequence). This CDR3 has 12 residues. The CDR3 DNA is TGTGCCAGCAGCTTCTATAATGAAAAACTGTTTTTT. Protein product: CASSFYNEKLFF.

The chain employs TRBV18 and TRBJ1-1; possibly TRBD1 for D (5 bases). Germline assignment: CDR1 KGHSH and CDR2 LQKENI. CDR3 size: 14 residues. V lost 2 bases and J lost 2, with 9 bases in between. The CDR3 spells CASSPGAVNTEAFF. As DNA, the CDR3 is TGTGCCAGCTCACCAGGGGCCGTAAACACTGAAGCTTTCTTT.

The chain carries TRBV19 and TRBJ2-1, with 9 bases matching TRBD2. The CDR3 has 15 residues. The ends lost 5 bases at V and 2 bases at J; junction bases unmatched: 4. Germline loops: CDR1 LNHDA, CDR2 SQIVND (reference sequence). The DNA of the CDR3 is TGTGCCAGTAGTCCCCGGACTAGCGCCTACAATGAGCAGTTCTTC. It yields the protein CASSPRTSAYNEQFF.

The CDR3 DNA reads TGTGCCAGTAGTATAGTGGGAGGTCAGCCCCAGCATTTT. It translates to CASSIVGGQPQHF. The J gene is TRBJ1-5, the V gene TRBV19, with D unresolved. With 1 base removed from V and 6 bases from J, the gap between germline ends came to 7 bases. This CDR3 region has 13 residues. CDR1 LNHDA and CDR2 SQIVND come from the germline V gene (reference sequence).

The rearrangement joins TRBV4-3 to TRBJ2-2; the D is unclear. The CDR3 totals 15 residues. Trimming shortened V by 4 bases and J by 4 bases, and 13 bases separated the two germline ends. CDR1 LGHNA and CDR2 YSLEER come from the germline V gene. CDR3 DNA sequence: TGCGCCAGCAGCCGAACTGGGCCGCCCACCGGGGAGCTGTTTTTT. It translates to CASSRTGPPTGELFF.

The V and J genes are TRBV4-1 and TRBJ1-4; 12 bases agree with TRBD1. The CDR3 totals 19 residues. Trimming cost V 6 bases and J 8 bases; bases outside gene matches: 19. CDR1 and CDR2 (germline): MGHRA, YSYEKL. The DNA for the CDR3 is TGCGCCAGCAGTGGAGACCGGGACAGGGGGCGCGGGATAGAAGAAAAACTGTTTTTT. As protein: CASSGDRDRGRGIEEKLFF.

The chain links TRBV3-1 (or the pseudogene TRBV3-2) to TRBJ1-4; a possible D gene is TRBD1 (5 bases). The CDR3 is made up of 18 amino acids. Germline CDR1 LGHDT, CDR2 YNNKEL (reference sequence). V lost 5 bases to trimming and J lost 0 bases, with 19 bases between them. For the CDR3, the DNA is TGTGCCAGCAGCTCTAAGGGGAAGCGTGTTGCAACTAATGAAAAACTGTTTTTT. The encoded protein is CASSSKGKRVATNEKLFF.

The rearrangement uses TRBV7-4 and TRBJ2-7, with 8 bases matching TRBD2. The J segment lost 2 bases and the V segment lost 4 bases, leaving 4 bases of the junction unmatched. This CDR3 is built from 14 residues. CDR1 and CDR2 (germline): SGHVT, SQSDAQ. In DNA form, the CDR3 reads TGTGCCAGCAGCTCGGGGGGGCAAGCCTACGAGCAGTACTTC. Its protein product is CASSSGGQAYEQYF.

This chain joins TRBV19 and TRBJ1-6, with 7 bases fitting TRBD1. V trimming: 10 bases; J trimming: 10 bases; junction bases outside the gene matches: 13. Per the germline V gene, CDR1 is LNHDA and CDR2 is SQIVND (reference sequence). The length of the CDR3 is 14 residues. The CDR3 here is CATCAAQGDSPLHF. The CDR3 DNA reads TGTGCCACTTGCGCGGCCCAGGGGGACTCACCCCTCCACTTT.

This chain uses TRBV11-2 with TRBJ1-2; D is undetermined. Germline V gene sequence: CDR1 SGHAT, CDR2 FQNNGV. CDR3 size: 13 residues. V was pared by 2 bases and J by 7 bases, with 11 bases between. The CDR3 DNA sequence: TGTGCCAGCAGCTTATCTCCCCTTGTTGGCTACACCTTC. Protein sequence: CASSLSPLVGYTF.

The chain couples TRBV5-1 to TRBJ2-3, with 9 bases matching TRBD2. Germline CDR1 SGHRS, CDR2 YFSETQ. V lost 5 bases to trimming and J lost 0 bases; unmatched junction nucleotides: 7. This CDR3 has 16 amino acids. For the CDR3, the DNA is TGCGCCAGCAGTGAACTAGCGGGCCCTAGCACAGATACGCAGTATTTT. Its translation: CASSELAGPSTDTQYF.

The chain combines TRBV2 with TRBJ2-1, with TRBD2 identical over 12 bases. This CDR3 spans 16 amino acids. V lost 6 bases and J lost 7; bases outside the gene matches: 10. The germline gives CDR1 SNHLY, CDR2 FYNNEI. CDR3 protein: CASRPNLAGGLNEQFF. The CDR3 DNA reads TGTGCCAGCAGACCTAATCTAGCGGGGGGGCTTAATGAGCAGTTCTTC.